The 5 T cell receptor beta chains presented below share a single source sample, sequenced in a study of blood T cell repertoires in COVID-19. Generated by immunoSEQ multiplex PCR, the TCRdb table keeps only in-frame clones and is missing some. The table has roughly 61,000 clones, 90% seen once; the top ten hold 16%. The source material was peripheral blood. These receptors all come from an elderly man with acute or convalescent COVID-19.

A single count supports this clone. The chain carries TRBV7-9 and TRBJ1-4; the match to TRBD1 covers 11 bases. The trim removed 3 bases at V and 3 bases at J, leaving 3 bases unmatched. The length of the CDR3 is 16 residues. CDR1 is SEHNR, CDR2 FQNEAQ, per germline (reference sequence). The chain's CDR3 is CASSFGQGAPNEKLFF. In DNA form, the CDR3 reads TGTGCCAGCAGCTTTGGACAGGGGGCACCTAATGAAAAACTGTTTTTT.

In DNA, the CDR3 is TGTGCCAGCAGCCCTCGACAGGGGTACACCGGGGAGCTGTTTTTT. Translated: CASSPRQGYTGELFF. This chain connects TRBV3-1 (or the pseudogene TRBV3-2) to TRBJ2-2; 8 bases are a match to TRBD1. The CDR3 sequence is 15 residues long. CDR1 LGHDT and CDR2 YNNKEL come from the germline V gene (reference sequence). With V trimmed by 4 bases and J by 3 bases, 4 bases remained unmatched.

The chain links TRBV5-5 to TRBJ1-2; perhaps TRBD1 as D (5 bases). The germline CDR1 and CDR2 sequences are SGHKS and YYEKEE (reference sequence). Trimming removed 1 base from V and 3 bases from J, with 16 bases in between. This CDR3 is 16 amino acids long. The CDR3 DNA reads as TGTGCCAGCAGCTTGTTCGCGGGCAGGGAGGACTATGGCTACACCTTC. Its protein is CASSLFAGREDYGYTF.

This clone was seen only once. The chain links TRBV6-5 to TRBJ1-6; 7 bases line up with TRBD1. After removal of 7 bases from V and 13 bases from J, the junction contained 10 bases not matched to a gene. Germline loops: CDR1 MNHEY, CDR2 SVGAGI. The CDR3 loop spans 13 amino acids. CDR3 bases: TGTGCCAGCAACAGGGCCCGAGGGGGCCCCCTCCACTTT. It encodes CASNRARGGPLHF.

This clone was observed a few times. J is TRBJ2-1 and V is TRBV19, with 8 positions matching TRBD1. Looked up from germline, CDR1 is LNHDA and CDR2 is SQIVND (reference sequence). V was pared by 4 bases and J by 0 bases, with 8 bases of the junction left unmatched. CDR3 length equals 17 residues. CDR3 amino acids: CASSTWDRSSSYNEQFF. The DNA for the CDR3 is TGTGCCAGTAGTACTTGGGACAGGTCGAGCTCCTACAATGAGCAGTTCTTC.